The 26 T cell receptor beta chains below were found in one sample sequenced in a study of T cell responses to AZD1222 COVID-19 vaccine. Using immunoSEQ multiplex PCR, the repertoire was profiled, and TCRdb retains in-frame clones only, with some absent. Here the sample spans about 140,000 clones, 90% to 95% being singletons. The sequencing here drew on peripheral blood, taken after recovery from COVID-19. All receptors come from an adult who had recovered from COVID-19.

This chain connects TRBV29-1 to TRBJ2-1; D is perhaps TRBD2 (6 bases). The CDR3 is 13 amino acids. The V end lost 6 bases, the J end lost 5 bases, and 14 bases lay between the germline ends. Germline CDR1 and CDR2: SQVTM and ANQGSEA. The CDR3 nucleotides are TGCAGCGTAGGACTAAATGAGAACAATGAGCAGTTCTTC. Its protein product is CSVGLNENNEQFF.

This chain connects TRBV12-2 to TRBJ2-5; TRBD2 is the table's D call and was not checked against the DNA. TRBV12-2 is designated a pseudogene. The CDR3 is 15 amino acids. The CDR3 sequence is CASRFHAGEGETQYF. CDR3 coding DNA: TGTGCAAGTCGCTTCCACGCGGGAGAGGGAGAGACCCAGTACTTC.

As concerns this clone: One end of the junction does not line up with germline, which may come from a read error. The V call is TRBV2, the J call TRBJ2-7; 8 bases line up with TRBD1. The CDR3 length is 13 residues. Per the germline V gene, CDR1 is SNHLY and CDR2 is FYNNEI. The CDR3 loop reads CASRDREGAGQQF. As DNA, the CDR3 is TGTGCCAGCAGGGACAGGGAAGGGGCCGGACAGCAATTC. Full variable domain (remainder filled in from reference TRBV2 and TRBJ2-7): EPEVTQTPSHQVTQMGQEVILRCVPISNHLYFYWYRQILGQKVEFLVSFYNNEISEKSEIFDDQFSVERPDGSNFTLKIRSTKLEDSAMYFCASRDREGAGQQFGPGTRLTVT.

This rearrangement joins TRBV7-2 to TRBJ1-2, with 10 bases lining up with TRBD1. The germline gives CDR1 SGHTA, CDR2 FQGNSA. The CDR3 totals 16 residues. Unmatched junction bases numbered 10, after V lost 1 base and J lost 8 bases. The CDR3 coding sequence is TGTGCCAGCAGCTTAGAGGTCGGACAGGGGGTGCGAGGCTACACCTTC. The encoded protein is CASSLEVGQGVRGYTF.

V is TRBV5-1 and J is TRBJ1-5, with a weak D call TRBD1 (5 bases). The V end was cut by 0 bases, the J end by 7 bases, with 14 bases between. This CDR3 spans 15 amino acids. Per germline, CDR1 SGHRS and CDR2 YFSETQ. This chain's CDR3 is CASSLGDGGGQPQHF. The CDR3 nucleotides are TGCGCCAGCAGCTTGGGAGATGGGGGTGGACAGCCCCAGCATTTT.

The chain has TRBV5-4 and TRBJ2-2, with no clear D. Trimming shortened V by 1 base and J by 5 bases, and 3 bases separated the two germline ends. The CDR3 is 12 amino acids. The germline CDR1 and CDR2 sequences are SGHNT and YYREEE (reference sequence). The CDR3 nucleotides read TGTGCCAGCAGCTTGTTTACCGGGGAGCTGTTTTTT. It encodes CASSLFTGELFF.

The chain couples TRBV2 to TRBJ1-1; no clear D. Germline lookup yields CDR1 SNHLY and CDR2 FYNNEI. The length of the CDR3 is 14 residues. V shed 7 bases and J shed 2 bases, with 14 bases lying between them. The CDR3 nucleotides read TGTGCCAGCATCTTAGAAACTGGAAACACTGAAGCTTTCTTT. It encodes CASILETGNTEAFF.

The J gene is TRBJ2-3, the V gene TRBV5-3; TRBD2 matches at 10 bases. TRBV5-3 carries the ORF label, with uncertain function. This CDR3 has 16 residues. The ends lost 4 bases at V and 5 bases at J; junction bases unmatched: 10. The CDR3 DNA follows: TGTGCCAGAAGCGGGGGCCTAGCGGGAGCTAAAGATACGCAGTATTTT. Translated: CARSGGLAGAKDTQYF.

The J gene is TRBJ2-2, the V gene TRBV5-1; 9 positions match TRBD2. Germline lookup yields CDR1 SGHRS and CDR2 YFSETQ. The V segment lost 1 base and the J segment 0 bases; nucleotides outside the gene matches: 4. The CDR3 consists of 17 residues. The DNA for the CDR3 is TGCGCCAGCAGCTTGTGGCTAGCGGGATCGAACACCGGGGAGCTGTTTTTT. Residues: CASSLWLAGSNTGELFF.

V usage is TRBV18 and J usage is TRBJ1-1; 8 positions match TRBD1. The CDR3 runs to 16 residues. Trimming took 0 bases from V and 2 from J; bases not matched to a gene: 5. Per the germline V gene, CDR1 is KGHSH and CDR2 is LQKENI. The CDR3 loop reads CASSPPSGTGNTEAFF. The CDR3 DNA follows: TGTGCCAGCTCACCACCCAGCGGGACAGGTAACACTGAAGCTTTCTTT.

This chain joins TRBV6-2 or TRBV6-3 and TRBJ2-6; possibly TRBD1 for D (5 bases). This CDR3 contains 21 residues. V lost 3 bases and J 1 base, leaving 25 bases between the germline ends. Germline loops: CDR1 MNHEY, CDR2 SVGEGT. The CDR3 DNA reads TGTGCCAGCAGTTATGATGCTACAGGACACTCAGCATTTTCTGGGGCCAACGTCCTGACTTTC. It specifies CASSYDATGHSAFSGANVLTF.

The chain combines TRBV7-8 with TRBJ2-7; D is unresolved. Germline-derived CDR1 and CDR2 are SGHVS and FQNEAQ. The CDR3 spans 12 residues. V was cut by 1 base and J by 6 bases, with 7 bases left in between. The CDR3, as DNA: TGTGCCAGCAGCTTAGGATCTGCCGAGCAGTACTTC. Translation gives CASSLGSAEQYF.

The chain links TRBV29-1 to TRBJ1-1; a weak D match, TRBD1 (5 bases). CDR3 length equals 14 residues. Germline lookup yields CDR1 SQVTM and CDR2 ANQGSEA. Trimming left V 3 bases short and J 3 bases short, with 14 bases between. CDR3 sequence: CSVDGSGSYTEAFF. CDR3 sequence (DNA): TGCAGCGTTGACGGGTCAGGGTCGTACACTGAAGCTTTCTTT.

This chain joins TRBV19 and TRBJ2-5; possibly TRBD1 for D (7 bases). The CDR3 consists of 13 residues. Germline CDR1 is LNHDA and CDR2 is SQIVND (reference sequence). Trimming pared 6 bases from V and 5 bases from J, leaving 13 bases between. The CDR3 here is CASRSPGGETQYF. The CDR3 DNA reads as TGTGCCAGTAGAAGTCCAGGGGGGGAGACCCAGTACTTC.

The genes are TRBV9 and TRBJ2-5, with D tentatively TRBD2 (6 bases). This CDR3 has 15 amino acids. In germline, CDR1 is SGDLS, CDR2 YYNGEE. With 1 base removed from V and 4 bases from J, the gap between germline ends came to 14 bases. The CDR3 DNA reads TGTGCCAGCAGCGTAACGGGAGACCCGAGAGAGACCCAGTACTTC. Amino acids: CASSVTGDPRETQYF.

This clone occurred once. This chain connects TRBV7-2 to TRBJ2-7, with 10 bases aligning to TRBD1. V gave up 5 bases and J gave up 3 bases; unmatched junction bases: 1. The CDR3 loop spans 13 amino acids. The germline V gene encodes CDR1 SGHTA and CDR2 FQGNSA. The CDR3 bases are TGTGCCAGCAGCCGGGACAGGGGCTACGAGCAGTACTTC. Translating it yields CASSRDRGYEQYF.

This clone showed up just once. The V gene is TRBV5-1, the J gene TRBJ2-2, with D perhaps matching TRBD1 or TRBD2 (6 bases each). Between the trimmed V and J ends, which lost 0 bases and 0 bases, there was a span of 12 bases. CDR1 and CDR2 (germline): SGHRS, YFSETQ. This CDR3 contains 17 residues. CDR3 in DNA: TGCGCCAGCAGCTTGGCCGTGGGGGGCGCGAACACCGGGGAGCTGTTTTTT. Translating it yields CASSLAVGGANTGELFF.

The V and J genes are TRBV3-1 (or the pseudogene TRBV3-2) and TRBJ2-7; tentatively, D is TRBD2 (5 bases). The V and J ends lost 4 bases and 4 bases respectively, with 17 bases between them. The CDR3 covers 15 residues. Germline CDR1 is LGHDT and CDR2 is YNNKEL (reference sequence). The DNA of the CDR3 is TGTGCCAGCAGCCTTTCCCTGGACGGGGTTTACGAGCAGTACTTC. Its protein is CASSLSLDGVYEQYF.

This clone was recorded only once. This rearrangement joins TRBV4-1 to TRBJ1-5; the match to TRBD1 covers 7 bases. Germline V gene sequence: CDR1 MGHRA, CDR2 YSYEKL. The trim removed 3 bases at V and 9 bases at J, leaving 17 bases unmatched. The CDR3 loop spans 17 amino acids. Here the CDR3 DNA reads TGCGCCAGCAGCCAGAAAGAAATTACAGGGGCTTCTTCGCCCCAGCATTTT. As protein: CASSQKEITGASSPQHF.

The J gene is TRBJ2-3, the V gene TRBV12-5, with D possibly being TRBD1 (7 bases). This CDR3 is 17 amino acids long. V lost 8 bases and J 2 bases, leaving 23 bases between the germline ends. Germline V gene data show CDR1 as LGHNT and CDR2 as FRNRAP. CDR3 sequence reads: CASSDNRAGGSTDTQYF. Written as DNA, the CDR3 is TGTGCTAGTTCGGACAACCGGGCAGGGGGGTCCACAGATACGCAGTATTTT.

The chain has TRBV7-2 and TRBJ2-1; 8 bases are shared with TRBD1. Trimming cost V 5 bases and J 3 bases; bases outside gene matches: 6. From germline, CDR1 is SGHTA and CDR2 FQGNSA. CDR3 length: 15 amino acids. CDR3 nucleotides: TGTGCCAGCAGCCGGACCGGGACAGGCTACAATGAGCAGTTCTTC. This translates into CASSRTGTGYNEQFF. The full variable domain, completed using reference TRBV7-2 and TRBJ2-1, is GAGVSQSPSNKVTEKGKDVELRCDPISGHTALYWYRQSLGQGLEFLIYFQGNSAPDKSGLPSDRFSAERTGGSVSTLTIQRTQQEDSAVYLCASSRTGTGYNEQFFGPGTRLTVL.

In DNA, the CDR3 is TGTGCCAGCTCAACTTCTCAGCGGGCGGAGACCCAGTACTTC. It translates to CASSTSQRAETQYF. This chain uses TRBV18 with TRBJ2-5; TRBD2 is a possible D gene (6 bases). The germline CDR1 and CDR2 sequences are KGHSH and LQKENI. The V end was cut by 5 bases, the J end by 5 bases, with 15 bases between. This CDR3 has 14 amino acids.

The genes are TRBV18 and TRBJ1-2, with D perhaps TRBD1 (6 bases). The CDR3 runs to 14 residues. V was shortened by 2 bases and J by 4 bases, with 11 bases between the two germline ends. Per the germline V gene, CDR1 is KGHSH and CDR2 is LQKENI. CDR3 in amino acids: CASSPSDSPYGYTF. The CDR3, as DNA: TGTGCCAGCTCACCATCGGACAGTCCCTATGGCTACACCTTC.

A remark on this clone: A read error may produce the germline difference seen at one junction end. This chain connects TRBV6-4 to TRBJ1-1; TRBD1 might be the D (5 bases). Germline CDR1 reads MRHNA; CDR2 reads SNTAGT. The CDR3 totals 16 residues. CDR3 amino acids: CVSKGKAHTLNTEAFF. CDR3 nucleotides: TGTGTCAGCAAGGGGAAAGCGCACACTCTGAACACTGAAGCTTTCTTT.

This chain uses TRBV28 with TRBJ1-6; possibly TRBD1 for D (5 bases). Trimming left V 10 bases short and J 6 bases short, with 28 bases between. Germline V CDR1 and CDR2: MDHEN, SYDVKM. The CDR3 has 18 amino acids. CDR3 in amino acids: CAIQKPNYRQPFNSPLHF. Written as DNA, the CDR3 is TGTGCCATCCAGAAACCAAATTACAGGCAACCTTTTAATTCACCCCTCCACTTT.

The chain recombines TRBV10-2 with TRBJ2-7; D is unresolved. CDR3 length: 11 residues. From germline, CDR1 is WSHSY and CDR2 SAAADI. Trimming left V 9 bases short and J 4 bases short, with 10 bases between. The CDR3 DNA is TGCGCCAGTTTGAATAAGTACGAGCAGTACTTC. It translates to CASLNKYEQYF.